This T cell receptor beta chain was sequenced for a study of cytomegalovirus exposure and HLA in healthy donors. Study as a whole: Samples from HLA-typed donors yielded around 85 million unique TCRs in an early data release.

Findings and limits, study-wide: The study dropped some indistinguishable V segments, TRBV6-2 and TRBV6-3 among them.

Both 60 Vbeta primers and 13 Jbeta primers went into the PCR. Clones were sequenced by immunoSEQ multiplex PCR, and TCRdb holds only the in-frame ones, with some missing. The table has roughly 170,000 clones, over 80% seen once. Remarks on this clone: Its antigen is unknown.

V shed 5 bases and J 4 bases; nucleotides not matched to a gene: 5. CDR1 and CDR2 from the germline V gene are SGHTA and FQGNSA. The CDR3 is 15 amino acids. This rearrangement joins TRBV7-2 to TRBJ2-1; 10 nucleotides line up with TRBD2. The source is a woman aged 45-65 years in good health and CMV-seropositive. The sample comprised PBMCs. As DNA, the CDR3 is TGTGCCAGCAGCGCCACTAGCGGGAAGTACAATGAGCAGTTCTTC. This sequence encodes CASSATSGKYNEQFF.